The T cell receptor beta chain described here comes from a study of siplizumab effects on memory and regulatory T cells. General study points: Naive or memory phenotype assignment was not possible for roughly 75-96% of proliferating CD4+ or CD8+ clones. It was never confirmed that proliferating Tregs from siplizumab cultures were suppressive. Greater diversity than memory cells seemed evident in naive T cells, which also appeared to be major alloresponse contributors. Relative to controls at about 28%, mappable alloreactive CD4+ clones exhibited a mean Treg-derived proportion of approximately 70% with siplizumab.

CDR3 length: 12 amino acids. V dropped 2 bases and J dropped 6 bases, with 10 bases sitting between them. Per germline, CDR1 GTSNPN and CDR2 SVGIG (reference sequence). As regards this clone: Its antigen remains unidentified.

Sequencing used immunoSEQ multiplex PCR; TCRdb keeps in-frame clones, though not all of them. The table includes 85,000 to 130,000 clones, about 91% detected once. This clonotype was obtained from a human donor in good health. The sample consisted of Tregs sorted from blood. The rearrangement joins TRBV30 to TRBJ1-1; TRBD1 might be the D (5 bases). CDR3 sequence reads: CAWSPTASEAFF. For the CDR3, the DNA is TGTGCCTGGAGTCCGACAGCTTCTGAAGCTTTCTTT.